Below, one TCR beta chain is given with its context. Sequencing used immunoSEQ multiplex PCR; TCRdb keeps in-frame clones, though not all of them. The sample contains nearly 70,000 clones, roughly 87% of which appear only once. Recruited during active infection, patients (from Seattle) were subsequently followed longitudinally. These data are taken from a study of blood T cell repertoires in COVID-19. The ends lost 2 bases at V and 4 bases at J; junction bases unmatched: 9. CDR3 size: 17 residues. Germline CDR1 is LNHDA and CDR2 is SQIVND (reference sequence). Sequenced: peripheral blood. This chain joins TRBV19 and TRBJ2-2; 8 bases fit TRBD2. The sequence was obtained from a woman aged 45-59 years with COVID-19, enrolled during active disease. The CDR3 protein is CASSINGAGVGTGELFF. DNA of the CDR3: TGTGCCAGTAGTATAAATGGAGCGGGAGTAGGCACCGGGGAGCTGTTTTTT.